These 10 T cell receptor beta chains came from one sample sequenced in a study of blood T cell repertoires in COVID-19. The repertoire was sequenced with immunoSEQ multiplex PCR; TCRdb's copy has only in-frame clones and lacks some. The table lists more than 400,000 clones, less than 95% of them singletons. The sequencing input was PBMCs or T cells enriched from blood (not recorded which). These receptors were collected from a man between 18 and 29 years old who had recovered from COVID-19.

Regarding this clone: The same CDR3 also results from other DNA sequences found in this sample. V is TRBV4-1 and J is TRBJ2-1; TRBD1 matches at 8 bases. From germline, CDR1 is MGHRA and CDR2 YSYEKL. The CDR3 is 15 amino acids. Trimming took 4 bases from V and 1 from J; bases not matched to a gene: 3. CDR3: CASSPRTGSYNEQFF. DNA of the CDR3: TGCGCCAGCAGCCCTCGGACAGGGTCCTACAATGAGCAGTTCTTC.

The V and J genes are TRBV2 and TRBJ1-1; D possibly corresponds to TRBD1 (5 bases). This CDR3 spans 16 amino acids. V lost 5 bases to trimming and J lost 2 bases, with 18 bases between them. Germline lookup yields CDR1 SNHLY and CDR2 FYNNEI. The CDR3 DNA follows: TGTGCCAGCAGTTCTACAGGAGCTCCCCTTAACACTGAAGCTTTCTTT. As protein: CASSSTGAPLNTEAFF.

The chain is built from TRBV28 and TRBJ2-3; no clear D. From germline, CDR1 is MDHEN and CDR2 SYDVKM. V dropped 3 bases and J dropped 7 bases, with 8 bases sitting between them. This CDR3 contains 12 residues. The CDR3, as DNA: TGTGCCAGCAGTTTTAACGGGTATACGCAGTATTTT. This gives the protein CASSFNGYTQYF.

V and J are TRBV12-3 or TRBV12-4 and TRBJ1-3; D unresolved. V lost 4 bases and J lost 1, with 5 bases in between. The CDR3 has 13 residues. The CDR3 DNA reads TGTGCCAGCAGTTCCGGGTCTGGAAACACCATATATTTT. This translates into CASSSGSGNTIYF.

V gene TRBV19 combines with J gene TRBJ1-3; D unclear. This CDR3 comprises 15 residues. V lost 5 bases, J lost 1 base, and 12 bases lay in between. Germline V lookup: CDR1 LNHDA, CDR2 SQIVND (reference sequence). CDR3 nucleotide sequence: TGTGCCAGTAGTGATACCGGACTTTCTGGAAACACCATATATTTT. It encodes CASSDTGLSGNTIYF.

V is TRBV14 and J is TRBJ2-2; tentatively, D is TRBD2 (5 bases). V was cut by 4 bases and J by 6 bases, with 9 bases left in between. CDR3 length: 13 residues. CDR1 SGHDN and CDR2 FVKESK come from the germline V gene. CDR3 sequence reads: CASSPSGAGELFF. DNA of the CDR3: TGTGCCAGCAGCCCCTCCGGGGCCGGGGAGCTGTTTTTT.

The CDR3 nucleotides read TGTGCCAGCGGTAGCGGGACGAACACCGGGGAGCTGTTTTTT. As protein: CASGSGTNTGELFF. This chain joins TRBV2 and TRBJ2-2; TRBD2 matches at 8 bases. Germline V gene lookup returns CDR1 SNHLY and CDR2 FYNNEI. CDR3 length: 14 residues. V trimming: 8 bases; J trimming: 0 bases; junction bases outside the gene matches: 2.

The V and J genes are TRBV27 and TRBJ2-1; TRBD2 might be the D (6 bases). The CDR3 totals 16 residues. The V end lost 6 bases, the J end lost 2 bases, and 17 bases lay between the germline ends. CDR1 MNHEY and CDR2 SMNVEV come from the germline V gene (reference sequence). The CDR3, as DNA: TGTGCCAGCAGCACAATCTACGGGGGTACCTACAATGAGCAGTTCTTC. As protein: CASSTIYGGTYNEQFF.

The chain uses TRBV28 and TRBJ1-1, with TRBD1 identical over 7 bases. Germline V gene lookup returns CDR1 MDHEN and CDR2 SYDVKM. V trimming: 9 bases; J trimming: 7 bases; junction bases outside the gene matches: 8. This CDR3 region has 12 residues. CDR3 protein: CASPSGGGEAFF. CDR3 DNA: TGTGCCAGTCCGTCAGGGGGAGGTGAAGCTTTCTTT.

J is TRBJ1-2 and V is TRBV10-3, with a weak D call TRBD1 (5 bases). The V gene's germline CDR1 is ENHRY and CDR2 SYGVKD. Trimming shortened V by 1 base and J by 6 bases, and 9 bases separated the two germline ends. The CDR3 runs 13 residues. The DNA of the CDR3 is TGTGCCATCAGTGAGTTACAGGAGCATGGCTACACCTTC. Its translation: CAISELQEHGYTF.